This T cell receptor beta chain was captured in a study of PD-1 blockade in classical Hodgkin lymphoma. General study points: Before treatment, TCR diversity in newly diagnosed patients was reportedly lower than in healthy donors. CD4+ TCR diversity rose significantly by C4D1, and CD8+ TCR diversity did not. No one has yet defined what causes the repertoire differences, which may be disease activity or prior therapy. Baseline diversity resembling that of newly diagnosed patients was seen in complete responders.

Time point reported: cycle 4 day 1 (C4D1), after less than seven weeks of nivolumab. In every patient, relapse followed autologous stem cell transplantation, while exposure to brentuximab vedotin differed. Method: immunoSEQ multiplex PCR; TCRdb's copy keeps in-frame clones and lacks some. The repertoire holds over 80,000 clones, about three quarters seen once, with about 9.4% in the top ten. Looked up from germline, CDR1 is SGHRS and CDR2 is YFSETQ. V lost 0 bases and J 12 bases, leaving 12 bases between the germline ends. The CDR3 contains 13 residues. Concerning this clone itself: What it binds is not known.

This sequence joins TRBV5-1 and TRBJ1-4; possibly TRBD1 for D (5 bases). The specimen comprised peripheral blood mononuclear cells (PBMCs), sampled before the fourth cycle of nivolumab. The origin of this receptor is a human donor with classical Hodgkin lymphoma. Here the CDR3 DNA reads TGCGCCAGCAGCTTGGCTCCAGGGTTGGAACTGTTTTTT. Translating it yields CASSLAPGLELFF.